One sample yielded the 8 T cell receptor beta chains listed below, sequenced in a study of CD8+CD57+ T cells in acquired aplastic anemia. According to the study, genomic DNA was the template for TCR beta VDJ and CDR3 profiling. A single record per CDR3 protein comes from TCRdb applying MiXCR to the reads. The sample records 150,000 to 200,000 distinct CDR3 sequences, 40% to 55% being singletons. Patients chosen for sequencing had CD8+CD57+ cells that had expanded, as shown by flow cytometry. Sequenced sample: sorted CD4+, CD8+, or CD8+CD57+ T cells (not recorded which) from PBMCs. The receptors originated from a human donor with aplastic anemia.

Concerning this clonotype: The CDR3 end shows no conserved phenylalanine or tryptophan, and so a read error is likely. Because the CDR3's place on the DNA is in doubt, the DNA is left out and the CDR3 is given as listed by TCRdb. The chain joins TRBV25-1 to TRBJ1-2; the table names TRBD1, a call not compared with the DNA. Looked up from germline, CDR1 is MGHDK and CDR2 is SYGVNS. The CDR3 is 10 amino acids long, termini counted. CDR3: CASSLRDREN.

This clonotype was observed at least ten times. The chain couples TRBV20-1 to TRBJ2-5; 11 nucleotides line up with TRBD2. The CDR3 covers 17 residues. With V trimmed by 0 bases and J by 5 bases, 11 bases remained unmatched. The germline V gene encodes CDR1 DFQATT and CDR2 SNEGSKA (reference sequence). The chain's CDR3 is CSARDPVAGGPGETQYF. In DNA form, the CDR3 reads TGCAGTGCTAGAGATCCGGTAGCGGGAGGGCCGGGCGAGACCCAGTACTTC.

This clonotype was seen only a few times. The chain couples TRBV7-3 to TRBJ2-1, with a weak D call TRBD2 (6 bases). Germline V gives CDR1 SGHTA, CDR2 FQGTGA. Trimming left V 2 bases short and J 8 bases short, with 19 bases between. This CDR3 spans 16 amino acids. The CDR3 sequence: CASSLDPGLQGDEQFF. CDR3 bases: TGTGCCAGCAGCTTAGACCCGGGACTCCAAGGAGATGAGCAGTTCTTC.

This clonotype occurred a few times. The gene calls are TRBV15 and TRBJ1-5; D gene unclear. Germline lookup yields CDR1 LNHNV and CDR2 YYDKDF (reference sequence). The CDR3 has 13 amino acids. V was trimmed by 8 bases and J by 1 base, leaving 9 bases between them. The CDR3 nucleotides read TGTGCCACCGGATCGGACAGCAATCAGCCCCAGCATTTT. It encodes CATGSDSNQPQHF.

The chain employs TRBV4-3 and TRBJ2-7; D uncertain. V was clipped by 0 bases and J by 0 bases, with 9 bases between them. This CDR3 is 15 amino acids long. Germline CDR1 and CDR2: LGHNA and YSLEER. In DNA form, the CDR3 reads TGCGCCAGCAGCCAAGATACTACCAGCTCCTACGAGCAGTACTTC. Translating it yields CASSQDTTSSYEQYF.

This clonotype was picked up a small number of times. The rearrangement joins TRBV20-1 to TRBJ2-7; 8 bases line up with TRBD1. Germline V CDR1 and CDR2: DFQATT, SNEGSKA (reference sequence). This CDR3 region has 14 residues. The V and J ends lost 1 base and 6 bases, in that order; junction bases with no gene match: 8. The CDR3 DNA is TGCAGTGCTAGAGGGACAGGGAGGCAGGTCGAGCAGTACTTC. Translation gives CSARGTGRQVEQYF.

About this clonotype itself: This may be a read error, as it is one base from a much larger clone. The CDR3 loop is CASSFDLAGIIGELLF. CDR3 coding DNA: TGTGCCAGCAGCTTCGACTTAGCGGGAATTATCGGGGAGCTGCTTTTT. The rearrangement uses TRBV7-9 and TRBJ2-2, with TRBD2 identical over 8 bases. CDR3 length equals 16 residues. Looked up from germline, CDR1 is SEHNR and CDR2 is FQNEAQ (reference sequence).

Remarks on this clonotype: A clone one base away is much larger, so this may be a read error. The chain has TRBV20-1 and TRBJ2-3; weak D call: TRBD2 (6 bases). The CDR3 runs to 16 residues. Germline CDR1 DFQATT, CDR2 SNEGSKA (reference sequence). V lost 0 bases and J 2 bases, leaving 15 bases between the germline ends. The CDR3 nucleotides are TGCAGTGCTAGAGACCTCGAACGGGGGAACACAGATACGCAGTATTTT. This codes for CSARDLERGNTDTQYF.